This T cell receptor (beta chain) comes out of a study of vaccination and CD4 T cells after COVID-19. Study-wide background: Timing of post-vaccine sample collection was a median roughly 70 days after dose two, with a range of 14 to 241. The stimulus for the cells was overlapping spike peptides derived from SARS-CoV-2, HCoV-NL63, HCoV-OC43 and HCoV-229E.

With the Oncomine TCR Beta short-read assay, DNA from cultured CD4+ T cells was sequenced. The genomic DNA was obtained from cultured CD4+ T cells by extraction with the QIAamp micro DNA kit. TCRdb re-derived calls from the PCR reads in MiXCR, one entry per CDR3 protein. The sample includes more than 15,000 distinct CDR3 sequences, around half of them seen just once. The ends were cut back, 2 bases at V and 9 bases at J, with 17 bases in the middle. Germline V CDR1 and CDR2: SGHVS, FNYEAQ. The CDR3 is made up of 15 amino acids. The treatment here: roughly 10-day PBMC culture with coronavirus spike peptide pools or control peptides (ViraFEST assay). Cells were cultured for more than eight days, and then CD4+ T cells were isolated by negative selection. As concerns this clonotype: What it binds is unknown.

The sequenced sample was CD4+ T cells from blood, cultured in vitro, obtained before SARS-CoV-2 vaccination. The receptor was isolated from a human donor who had recovered from COVID-19. This chain joins TRBV7-6 and TRBJ2-1; maybe TRBD2 (5 bases). CDR3 sequence reads: CASSLTSTQLGEQFF. In DNA form, the CDR3 reads TGTGCCAGCAGCTTAACGTCGACGCAACTAGGTGAGCAGTTCTTC.